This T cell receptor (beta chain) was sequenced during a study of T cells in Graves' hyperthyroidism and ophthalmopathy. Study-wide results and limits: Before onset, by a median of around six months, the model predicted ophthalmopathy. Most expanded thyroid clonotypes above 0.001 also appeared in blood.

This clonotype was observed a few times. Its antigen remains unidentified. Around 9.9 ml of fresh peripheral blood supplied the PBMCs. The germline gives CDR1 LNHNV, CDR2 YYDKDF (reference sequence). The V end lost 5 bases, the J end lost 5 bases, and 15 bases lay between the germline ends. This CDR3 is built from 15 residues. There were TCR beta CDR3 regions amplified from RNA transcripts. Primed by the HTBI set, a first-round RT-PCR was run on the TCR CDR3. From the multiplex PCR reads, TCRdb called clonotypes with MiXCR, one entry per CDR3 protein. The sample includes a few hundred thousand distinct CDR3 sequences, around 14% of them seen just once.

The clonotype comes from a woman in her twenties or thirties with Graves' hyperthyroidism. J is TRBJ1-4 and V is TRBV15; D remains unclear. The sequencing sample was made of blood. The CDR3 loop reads CATSATRTENEKLFF. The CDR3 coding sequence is TGTGCCACCAGCGCCACTAGGACGGAGAATGAAAAACTGTTTTTT.